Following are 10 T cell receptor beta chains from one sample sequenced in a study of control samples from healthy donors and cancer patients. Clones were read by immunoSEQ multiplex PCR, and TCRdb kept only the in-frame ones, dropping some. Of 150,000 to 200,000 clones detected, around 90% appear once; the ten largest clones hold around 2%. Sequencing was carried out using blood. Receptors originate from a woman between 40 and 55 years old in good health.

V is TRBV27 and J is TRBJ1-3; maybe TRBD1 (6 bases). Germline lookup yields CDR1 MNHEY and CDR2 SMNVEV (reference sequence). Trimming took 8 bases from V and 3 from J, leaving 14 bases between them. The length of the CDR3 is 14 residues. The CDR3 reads CASVTGWYGNTIYF. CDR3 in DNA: TGTGCCAGCGTAACAGGGTGGTATGGAAACACCATATATTTT.

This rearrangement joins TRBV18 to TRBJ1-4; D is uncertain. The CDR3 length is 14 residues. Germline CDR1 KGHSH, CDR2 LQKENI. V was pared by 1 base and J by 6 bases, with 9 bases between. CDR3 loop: CASSPRGSDEKLFF. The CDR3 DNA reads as TGTGCCAGCTCACCACGGGGTTCCGATGAAAAACTGTTTTTT.

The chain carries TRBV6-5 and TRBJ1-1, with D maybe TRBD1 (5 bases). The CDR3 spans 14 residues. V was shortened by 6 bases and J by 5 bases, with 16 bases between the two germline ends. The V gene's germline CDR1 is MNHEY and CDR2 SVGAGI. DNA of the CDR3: TGTGCCAGCAGACCCAACGAGGGGTCGACTGAAGCTTTCTTT. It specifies CASRPNEGSTEAFF.

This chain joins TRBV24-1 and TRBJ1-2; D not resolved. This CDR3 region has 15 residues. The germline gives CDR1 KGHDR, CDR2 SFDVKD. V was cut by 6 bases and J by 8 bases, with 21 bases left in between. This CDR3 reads CATSPTPMGLRGYTF. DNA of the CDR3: TGTGCCACCAGTCCAACCCCTATGGGTTTAAGGGGCTACACCTTC.

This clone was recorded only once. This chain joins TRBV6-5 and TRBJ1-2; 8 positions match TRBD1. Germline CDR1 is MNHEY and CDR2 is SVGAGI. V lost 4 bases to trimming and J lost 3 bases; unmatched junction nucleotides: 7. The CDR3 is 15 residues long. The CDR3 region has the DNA TGTGCCAGCAGTTCGACAGGGGCCGGCGACTATGGCTACACCTTC. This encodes CASSSTGAGDYGYTF.

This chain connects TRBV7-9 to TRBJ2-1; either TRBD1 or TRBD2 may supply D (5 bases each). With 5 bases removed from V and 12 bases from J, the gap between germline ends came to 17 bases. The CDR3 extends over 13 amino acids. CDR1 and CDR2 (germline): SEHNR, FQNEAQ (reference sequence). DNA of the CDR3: TGTGCCAGCAGCAACGGGGCGTCGTTGCCGCAGTTCTTC. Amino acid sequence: CASSNGASLPQFF.

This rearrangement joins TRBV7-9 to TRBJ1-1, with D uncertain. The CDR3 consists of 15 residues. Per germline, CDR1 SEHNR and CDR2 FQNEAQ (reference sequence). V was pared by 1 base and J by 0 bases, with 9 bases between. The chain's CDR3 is CASSLGGTMNTEAFF. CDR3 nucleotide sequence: TGTGCCAGCAGCTTAGGAGGAACTATGAACACTGAAGCTTTCTTT.

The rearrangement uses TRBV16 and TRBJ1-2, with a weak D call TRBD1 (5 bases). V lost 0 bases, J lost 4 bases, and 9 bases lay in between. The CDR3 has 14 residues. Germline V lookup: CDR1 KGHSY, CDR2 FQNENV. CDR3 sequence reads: CASSQSGEFYGYTF. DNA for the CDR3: TGTGCCAGCAGCCAATCGGGGGAATTCTATGGCTACACCTTC.

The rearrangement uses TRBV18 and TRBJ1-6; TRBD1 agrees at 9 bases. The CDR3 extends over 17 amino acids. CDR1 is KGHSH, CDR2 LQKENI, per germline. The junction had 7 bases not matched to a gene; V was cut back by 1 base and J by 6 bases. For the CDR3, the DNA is TGTGCCAGCTCACCACAGACAGGGGGTACTGTTAATTCACCCCTCCACTTT. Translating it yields CASSPQTGGTVNSPLHF.

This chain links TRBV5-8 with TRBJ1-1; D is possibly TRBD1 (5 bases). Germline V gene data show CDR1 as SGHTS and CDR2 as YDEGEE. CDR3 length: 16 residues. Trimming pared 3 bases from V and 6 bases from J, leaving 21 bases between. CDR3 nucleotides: TGTGCCAGCAGCTCCGGGACTGCTGAGAGGTGGTCTGAAGCTTTCTTT. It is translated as CASSSGTAERWSEAFF.